This T cell receptor (beta chain) was sequenced during a study of CD8 T cells in ankylosing spondylitis. Each CDR3 protein is one row after TCRdb ran MiXCR on the 5' RACE reads. The sample yields some 290,000 distinct CDR3 sequences, roughly 20% seen once. Turning to this clonotype: Its antigen remains unknown.

Study results and caveats: Among TCR beta sequences, a motif of about 8 highly homologous variants appeared characteristic of ankylosing spondylitis blood.

Germline assignment: CDR1 DFQATT and CDR2 SNEGSKA (reference sequence). The CDR3 spans 15 residues. Trimming took 6 bases from V and 3 from J, leaving 18 bases between them. This chain uses TRBV20-1 with TRBJ1-5; D not certain. The receptor's source is a male donor with ankylosing spondylitis or in good health (not recorded which). The sequencing input was blood, either unsorted or a sorted T cell fraction (not recorded which). The CDR3 DNA reads TGCAGTGCAAGGATCCCAAGGGCCCCCAATCAGCCCCAGCATTTT. Its protein is CSARIPRAPNQPQHF.